These 18 T cell receptor beta chains originate from one sample sequenced in a study of cytomegalovirus exposure and HLA in healthy donors (dated by TCRdb to 2016 to 2017). The receptor library was made with the immunoSEQ multiplex PCR assay. A mixture of 60 forward primers for TCR Vbeta segments and 13 reverse primers for TCR Jbeta segments was used in the multiplex PCR. This is the immuneACCESS table as TCRdb keeps it, with only in-frame sequences that have V and J called. A part of the clones is gone; compared with another copy, unresolved V genes explain less than half, and the rest is unexplained. The table for this sample lists more than 85,000 clones; 79% of them were counted only once. Over 4% of the sample goes to the ten largest clones. The material sequenced was PBMCs. These receptors originate from a female donor in good health and CMV-seropositive.

For the CDR3, the DNA is TGTGCTAGTGGTTTTTCAGGGCTCTACACCTTC. Amino acids: CASGFSGLYTF. The chain joins TRBV12-5 to TRBJ1-2, with D perhaps matching TRBD1 (5 bases). This CDR3 is built from 11 residues. CDR1 and CDR2 (germline): LGHNT, FRNRAP. V lost 3 bases, J lost 10 bases, and 9 bases lay in between.

V usage is TRBV7-9 and J usage is TRBJ1-4; 11 positions match TRBD1. The length of the CDR3 is 15 residues. Germline assignment: CDR1 SEHNR and CDR2 FQNEAQ (reference sequence). The junction had 9 bases not matched to a gene; V was cut back by 5 bases and J by 10 bases. The CDR3 here is CASSPGGGQGGKLFF. Written as DNA, the CDR3 is TGTGCCAGCAGCCCAGGAGGGGGACAGGGGGGAAAACTGTTTTTT. Supplemented by reference TRBV7-9 and TRBJ1-4, the full variable domain reads DTGVSQNPRHKITKRGQNVTFRCDPISEHNRLYWYRQTLGQGPEFLTYFQNEAQLEKSRLLSDRFSAERPKGSFSTLEIQRTEQGDSAMYLCASSPGGGQGGKLFFGSGTQLSVL.

This chain links TRBV10-1 with TRBJ2-7; a possible D gene is TRBD1 (5 bases). The germline CDR1 and CDR2 sequences are WNHNN and SYGVQD (reference sequence). V lost 3 bases and J 3 bases, leaving 12 bases between the germline ends. The CDR3 runs to 14 residues. CDR3: CASSDDRTIYEQYF. The CDR3 DNA reads as TGCGCCAGCAGTGACGACAGAACTATCTACGAGCAGTACTTC.

V gene TRBV6-5 combines with J gene TRBJ2-1; a possible D gene is TRBD2 (5 bases). V dropped 6 bases and J dropped 9 bases, with 9 bases sitting between them. Germline V gives CDR1 MNHEY, CDR2 SVGAGI. The length of the CDR3 is 11 residues. CDR3 amino acids: CASRLGTEQFF. For the CDR3, the DNA is TGTGCCAGCAGACTAGGAACTGAGCAGTTCTTC.

The chain links TRBV5-1 to TRBJ1-1; 8 bases are shared with TRBD1. Germline CDR1 and CDR2: SGHRS and YFSETQ. V shed 3 bases, J shed 3 bases, and the junction held 7 bases outside the gene matches. This CDR3 has 15 residues. DNA of the CDR3: TGCGCCAGCAGCTGGACCAGGGGGCTGTACACTGAAGCTTTCTTT. Translating gives CASSWTRGLYTEAFF.

The table lists this clone with a count of one. V is TRBV5-6 and J is TRBJ1-4; maybe TRBD1 (5 bases). The CDR3 spans 15 residues. V was trimmed by 6 bases and J by 5 bases, leaving 17 bases between them. Germline-derived CDR1 and CDR2 are SGHDT and YYEEEE. DNA for the CDR3: TGTGCCAGCACCCTGGCCGGGAGGGGAAATGAAAAACTGTTTTTT. The encoded protein is CASTLAGRGNEKLFF.

The rearrangement links TRBV30 to TRBJ2-1, with TRBD2 matching over 12 bases. This CDR3 contains 16 residues. From germline, CDR1 is GTSNPN and CDR2 SVGIG (reference sequence). V trimming: 2 bases; J trimming: 12 bases; junction bases outside the gene matches: 14. The CDR3 bases are TGTGCCTGGAGTTCCCAAACCCGACTAGCGGGAGTGGGGCAGTTCTTC. Its protein is CAWSSQTRLAGVGQFF.

This clone was detected only a few times. V gene TRBV4-1 combines with J gene TRBJ1-1; D remains unclear. The CDR3 is made up of 13 amino acids. Trimming cost V 8 bases and J 1 base, with 11 bases left between them. CDR1 is MGHRA and CDR2 is YSYEKL in the germline V gene. CDR3: CASSRSGNTEAFF. CDR3 coding DNA: TGCGCCAGCTCCCGCTCCGGGAACACTGAAGCTTTCTTT.

This clone was seen only a few times. This chain connects TRBV30 to TRBJ1-3; no reliable D call. V dropped 4 bases and J dropped 4 bases, with 8 bases sitting between them. This CDR3 has 12 residues. The V gene's germline CDR1 is GTSNPN and CDR2 SVGIG (reference sequence). The CDR3 coding sequence is TGTGCCTGGAAACTAGCGGGAAACACCATATATTTT. Translating gives CAWKLAGNTIYF.

This clone turned up a few times. J is TRBJ2-1 and V is TRBV6-5; the match to TRBD2 covers 12 bases. The J segment lost 13 bases and the V segment lost 0 bases, leaving 7 bases of the junction unmatched. Germline-derived CDR1 and CDR2 are MNHEY and SVGAGI. The CDR3 is 15 residues long. This chain's CDR3 is CASSYSTSGRSNQFF. The CDR3 coding sequence is TGTGCCAGCAGTTACTCTACTAGCGGGAGGTCAAACCAGTTCTTC.

This clone was observed a single time. The chain couples TRBV4-3 to TRBJ2-1, with TRBD2 identical over 11 bases. Germline CDR1 LGHNA, CDR2 YSLEER. The CDR3 is 15 residues long. The V gene end was trimmed by 10 bases and the J gene end by 8 bases; junction bases not matched to a gene: 13. This chain's CDR3 is CATRPGLAGGDEQFF. CDR3 DNA: TGCGCCACCAGGCCTGGGCTAGCGGGGGGAGATGAGCAGTTCTTC.

The gene calls are TRBV5-1 and TRBJ2-1, with 9 bases lining up with TRBD1. The germline V gene encodes CDR1 SGHRS and CDR2 YFSETQ. Trimming removed 0 bases from V and 6 bases from J; junction bases left unmatched: 1. The CDR3 covers 14 residues. CDR3 DNA sequence: TGCGCCAGCAGCTTGGGGACAGGGGTCAATGAGCAGTTCTTC. Translated, it gives CASSLGTGVNEQFF.

The chain couples TRBV11-2 to TRBJ2-1; tentatively, D is TRBD2 (6 bases). Trimming took off 5 bases at V and 9 bases at J, with 26 bases between the two ends. The CDR3 loop spans 17 amino acids. Germline V gene sequence: CDR1 SGHAT, CDR2 FQNNGV. This chain's CDR3 is CASSRRLRGGTALEQFF. CDR3 bases: TGTGCCAGCAGCCGCCGTTTAAGGGGCGGGACCGCCCTTGAGCAGTTCTTC.

V is TRBV29-1 and J is TRBJ1-2; 9 bases are a match to TRBD1. With 3 bases clipped from V and 7 bases from J, the junction kept 3 bases outside the gene matches. The germline V gene has CDR1 SQVTM and CDR2 ANQGSEA. This CDR3 contains 12 residues. DNA of the CDR3: TGCAGCGTTGAGCGGGACAGGGTTGGCTACACCTTC. Its translation: CSVERDRVGYTF.

This sequence joins TRBV6-5 and TRBJ1-1, with a possible D match to TRBD1 (5 bases). The V end was cut by 0 bases, the J end by 4 bases, with 9 bases between. The CDR3 has 14 amino acids. Looked up from germline, CDR1 is MNHEY and CDR2 is SVGAGI. The CDR3 sequence is CASSYSGGITEAFF. For the CDR3, the DNA is TGTGCCAGCAGTTACTCGGGGGGGATCACTGAAGCTTTCTTT.

The chain carries TRBV19 and TRBJ2-7; 10 bases match TRBD1. Per the germline V gene, CDR1 is LNHDA and CDR2 is SQIVND (reference sequence). J was trimmed by 4 bases and V by 4 bases; bases with no gene match: 7. The CDR3 loop spans 15 amino acids. Here the CDR3 reads CASSKRRDRGYEQYF. Here the CDR3 DNA reads TGTGCCAGTAGTAAGCGCCGGGACAGGGGTTACGAGCAGTACTTC.

This sequence joins TRBV19 and TRBJ2-1, with 7 bases lining up with TRBD1. V lost 5 bases to trimming and J lost 0 bases; unmatched junction nucleotides: 4. CDR3 length: 15 residues. The germline CDR1 and CDR2 sequences are LNHDA and SQIVND (reference sequence). CDR3: CASSPDRSSYNEQFF. The CDR3 DNA reads as TGTGCCAGTAGTCCGGACAGGAGCTCCTACAATGAGCAGTTCTTC.

The chain carries TRBV7-8 and TRBJ1-4; D gene uncertain. This CDR3 is 14 amino acids long. V dropped 2 bases and J dropped 0 bases, with 4 bases sitting between them. Looked up from germline, CDR1 is SGHVS and CDR2 is FQNEAQ. CDR3 in DNA: TGTGCCAGCAGCTTAATCTCAACTAATGAAAAACTGTTTTTT. The encoded protein is CASSLISTNEKLFF.